A single TCR beta chain is shown here with its context. Antigen specificity is unknown. This sample is part of a study of T cell responses to AZD1222 COVID-19 vaccine. Study findings and constraints: Recipients of AZD1222 seropositive at baseline numbered only five or six.

The length of the CDR3 is 13 residues. Between the trimmed V and J ends, which lost 4 bases and 4 bases, there was a span of 11 bases. The germline V gene encodes CDR1 SGHTA and CDR2 FQGNSA. Some clones are missing from TCRdb's copy, which holds only in-frame ones; the method was immunoSEQ multiplex PCR. The sample carries about 130,000 clones, 85% to 90% recorded once. The chain has TRBV7-2 and TRBJ2-7; D gene uncertain. Sequenced material: peripheral blood, taken on day 0 of AZD1222 vaccination. This receptor was identified in an adult in good health. The CDR3 spells CASSYSVFYEQYF. CDR3 coding DNA: TGTGCCAGCAGCTACTCCGTCTTTTACGAGCAGTACTTC.